The rows below give T cell receptor beta chains drawn from one sample of a study of CD8 T cells in Susac syndrome. TCRdb independently ran MiXCR on the immunoSEQ multiplex PCR reads; one entry per CDR3 protein. Of approximately 200,000 distinct CDR3 sequences listed, around 95% are singletons. The sequenced sample was CD4+ T cells from PBMCs. The receptors originated from a human donor with multiple sclerosis. The conserved cysteine and the conserved F or W are not part of the CDR3 here. Fields, in order: J gene, V gene, CDR3 protein.

j_gene: TRBJ2-7; v_gene: TRBV28; CDR3aa: ASSLYYEQY
j_gene: TRBJ1-1; v_gene: TRBV29-1; CDR3aa: SVRQANTEAF
j_gene: TRBJ2-5; v_gene: TRBV6-2/TRBV6-3; CDR3aa: ASSGGVRETQY
j_gene: TRBJ2-3; v_gene: TRBV9; CDR3aa: ASSPPRGGVDTQY
j_gene: TRBJ1-2; v_gene: TRBV6-6; CDR3aa: ASSYPQGEGYT
j_gene: TRBJ2-3; v_gene: TRBV9; CDR3aa: ASSAPGLAGPDTQY
j_gene: TRBJ2-1; v_gene: TRBV20-1; CDR3aa: SARDRETYNEQF
j_gene: TRBJ1-2; v_gene: TRBV12-3/TRBV12-4; CDR3aa: ASSFRDRPFNYGYT
j_gene: TRBJ2-5; v_gene: TRBV24-1; CDR3aa: ATSDSGETQETQY
j_gene: TRBJ2-7; v_gene: TRBV7-2; CDR3aa: ATSRDKTYEQY
j_gene: TRBJ2-5; v_gene: TRBV10-3; CDR3aa: AIGRTQETQY
j_gene: TRBJ2-6; v_gene: TRBV6-1; CDR3aa: ASSWSVSGANVLT
j_gene: TRBJ1-2; v_gene: TRBV19; CDR3aa: ASSIQGGGYT
j_gene: TRBJ1-2; v_gene: TRBV20-1; CDR3aa: SARDRDGLYGYT
j_gene: TRBJ1-1; v_gene: TRBV14; CDR3aa: ASSGRQGVRRTNTEAF
j_gene: TRBJ2-5; v_gene: TRBV7-2; CDR3aa: ASSLTSGKETQY
j_gene: TRBJ2-2; v_gene: TRBV27; CDR3aa: ASSLVGATGELF
j_gene: TRBJ2-1; v_gene: TRBV14; CDR3aa: ASSPGTGGI
j_gene: TRBJ2-7; v_gene: TRBV29-1; CDR3aa: SVEVRQRNPYEQY
j_gene: TRBJ2-1; v_gene: TRBV20-1; CDR3aa: SASGAGGYNEQF
j_gene: TRBJ1-3; v_gene: TRBV30; CDR3aa: AWSSGYSGNTIY